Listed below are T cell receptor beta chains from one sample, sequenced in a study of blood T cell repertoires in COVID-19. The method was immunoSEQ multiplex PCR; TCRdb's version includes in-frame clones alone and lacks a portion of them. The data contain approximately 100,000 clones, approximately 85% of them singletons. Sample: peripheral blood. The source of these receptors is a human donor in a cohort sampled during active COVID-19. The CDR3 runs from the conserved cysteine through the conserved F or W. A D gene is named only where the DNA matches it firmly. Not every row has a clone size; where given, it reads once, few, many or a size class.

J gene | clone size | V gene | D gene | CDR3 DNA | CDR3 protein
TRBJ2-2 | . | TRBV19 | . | TGTGCCAGTAGTCCTCGGGGGGCAGCCCCGAGCACCGGGGAGCTGTTTTTT | CASSPRGAAPSTGELFF
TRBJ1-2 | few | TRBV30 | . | TGTGCCTGGAGGCCTCGGGGGAACTATGGCTACACCTTC | CAWRPRGNYGYTF
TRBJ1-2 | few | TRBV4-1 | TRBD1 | TGCGCCAGCAGCCAAGATTTCGACCAGGGGGCAAGGTATGGCTACACCTTC | CASSQDFDQGARYGYTF
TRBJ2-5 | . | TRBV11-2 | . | TGTGCCAGCAGCTCCCGAAGGGAGATAGAGACCCAGTACTTC | CASSSRREIETQYF
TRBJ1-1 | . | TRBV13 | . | TGTGCCAGCAGCCATGCGGGGGGTGAAGCTTTCTTT | CASSHAGGEAFF
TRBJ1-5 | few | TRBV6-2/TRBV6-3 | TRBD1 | TGTGCCAGCAGTGACACCCGACAGGGGGGGTATCAGCCCCAGCATTTT | CASSDTRQGGYQPQHF
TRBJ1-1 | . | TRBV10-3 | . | TGTGCCATCAGTGAGTATGACACGAACACTGAAGCTTTCTTT | CAISEYDTNTEAFF
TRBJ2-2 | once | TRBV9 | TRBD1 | TGTGCCGGCCAAGCTGCAGGGGGCTCTCACGGGGAGCTGTTTTTT | CAGQAAGGSHGELFF
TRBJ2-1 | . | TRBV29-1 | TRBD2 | TGCAGCGTTGTACTAGCGGGAGAGGCCTACAATGAGCAGTTCTTC | CSVVLAGEAYNEQFF
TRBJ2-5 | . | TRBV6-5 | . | TGTGCCAGCAGTTACTCCATGGGGGGTAGCCAAGAGACCCAGTACTTC | CASSYSMGGSQETQYF
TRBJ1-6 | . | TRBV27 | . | TGTGCCACCTCAGATGACACCCTGGGCTCACCCCTCCACTTT | CATSDDTLGSPLHF
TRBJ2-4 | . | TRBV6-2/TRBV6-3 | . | TGTGCCAGCAGCCCCACAGGGGCCAAAAACATTCAGTACTTC | CASSPTGAKNIQYF
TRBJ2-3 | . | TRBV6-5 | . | TGTGCCAGCAGCTTACCCCGGGACAAGACGCAGTATTTT | CASSLPRDKTQYF
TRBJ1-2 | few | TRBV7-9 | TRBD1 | TGTGCCAGCAGCTTCCCCGACAGGGGGAGGTATGGCTACACCTTC | CASSFPDRGRYGYTF
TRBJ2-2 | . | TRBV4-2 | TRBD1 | TGTGCCAGCAGGCCGGGTTGGGGGACAGGGGATAACACCGGGGAGCTGTTTTTT | CASRPGWGTGDNTGELFF
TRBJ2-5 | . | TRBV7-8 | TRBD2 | TGTGCCAGCAGCTTAGGCGGGGGGACAGAGACCCAGTACTTC | CASSLGGGTETQYF
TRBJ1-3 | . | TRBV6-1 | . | TGTGCCAGCAGTGCCTTCGGGGAGGGCGCTGGAAACACCATATATTTT | CASSAFGEGAGNTIYF
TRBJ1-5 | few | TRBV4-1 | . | TGCGCCAGCAGCCAAGGGACAGCCTTAGGCAATCAGCCCCAGCATTTT | CASSQGTALGNQPQHF
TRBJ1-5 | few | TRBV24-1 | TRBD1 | TGTGCCACCAGTGATACAGACAGGGATCAGCCCCAGCATTTT | CATSDTDRDQPQHF
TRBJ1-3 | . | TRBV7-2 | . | TGTGCCAGCACCCGGACAGACGGAAACACCATATATTTT | CASTRTDGNTIYF
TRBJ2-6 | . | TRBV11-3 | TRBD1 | TGTGCCAGCAGCCCAGGACAGGGCTCCTCTGGGGCCAACGTCCTGACTTTC | CASSPGQGSSGANVLTF
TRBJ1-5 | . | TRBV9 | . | TGTGCCAGCAGCGTAGACGTGCTTGGCTTTAGCAATCAGCCCCAGCATTTT | CASSVDVLGFSNQPQHF
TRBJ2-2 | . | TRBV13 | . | TGTGCCAGCAGCCCATACAGGGTGCGTGTTCGTGTGAACACCGGGGAGCTGTTTTTT | CASSPYRVRVRVNTGELFF
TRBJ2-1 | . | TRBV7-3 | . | TGTGCCAGCAGCTTAGAGGGTAACCCCTACAATGAGCAGTTCTTC | CASSLEGNPYNEQFF
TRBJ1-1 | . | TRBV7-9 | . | TGTGCCGGCCTAAGGGGCACTGAAGCTTTCTTT | CAGLRGTEAFF
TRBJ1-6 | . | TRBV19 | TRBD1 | TGTGCCAGTAGTGACAGGGGTTCGATGCCACCCCTCCACTTT | CASSDRGSMPPLHF
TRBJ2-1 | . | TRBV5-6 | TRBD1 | TGTGCCAGCAGCCTGGGGGACAGGGTCCTCAATGAGCAGTTCTTC | CASSLGDRVLNEQFF
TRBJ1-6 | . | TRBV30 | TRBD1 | TGTGCCTGGCTTGACAGGGGGCGCCTTCCTTATAATTCACCCCTCCACTTT | CAWLDRGRLPYNSPLHF
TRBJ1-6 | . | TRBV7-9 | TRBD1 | TGTGCCAGCAGCTTAGGGACAGGGTATAATTCACCCCTCCACTTT | CASSLGTGYNSPLHF
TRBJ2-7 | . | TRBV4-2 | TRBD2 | TGTGCCAGCAGCCAGCGAGCTTGGGGGCGGGGGGCTGAAGAGCAGTACTTC | CASSQRAWGRGAEEQYF
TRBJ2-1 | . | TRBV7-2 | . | TGTGCCAGCAGTCAGCGAGGTTACAATGAGCAGTTCTTC | CASSQRGYNEQFF
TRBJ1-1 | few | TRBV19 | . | TGTGCCAGTCGCCCCCTCCAACTTGGGAACACTGAAGCTTTCTTT | CASRPLQLGNTEAFF
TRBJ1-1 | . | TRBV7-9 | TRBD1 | TGTGCCAGCAGCTTCCGACAGGGGAACACTGAAGCTTTCTTT | CASSFRQGNTEAFF
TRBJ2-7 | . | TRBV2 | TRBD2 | TGTGCCAGCAGTGAATCTGCGGGGGGTCCCTACGAGCAGTACTTC | CASSESAGGPYEQYF
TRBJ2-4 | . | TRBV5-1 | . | TGCGCCAGCAGCTTCCCCCTCCTAGCCAAAAACATTCAGTACTTC | CASSFPLLAKNIQYF
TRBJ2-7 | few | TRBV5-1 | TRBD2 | TGCGCCAGCAGCCCTGGGACTAGCGGGAGGCGGGACGAGCAGTACTTC | CASSPGTSGRRDEQYF
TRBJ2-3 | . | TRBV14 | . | TGTGCCAGCAGCTTACTAGGCGCCCCAGATACGCAGTATTTT | CASSLLGAPDTQYF
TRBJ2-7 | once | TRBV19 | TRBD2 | TGTGCCAGTTCTGGAGGGCGGGGGGCCTACGAGCAGTACTTC | CASSGGRGAYEQYF
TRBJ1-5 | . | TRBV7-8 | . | TGTGCCAGCAGCTTAGGTGACGGACGTACGGGGCAGCCCCAGCATTTT | CASSLGDGRTGQPQHF
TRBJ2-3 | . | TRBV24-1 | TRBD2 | TGTGCCACCACACGGACTAGGCCTTACACAGATACGCAGTATTTT | CATTRTRPYTDTQYF
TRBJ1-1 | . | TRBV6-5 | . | TGTGCCAGCACCCTTAGCGTAGTCGCTGAAGCTTTCTTT | CASTLSVVAEAFF
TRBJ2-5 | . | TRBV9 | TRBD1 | TGTGCCAGCAGCGCGACAGGGGTCCTCCAAGAGACCCAGTACTTC | CASSATGVLQETQYF
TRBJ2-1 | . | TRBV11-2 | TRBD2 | TGTGCCAGCAGCTTAGCGGGAGGGATGTACAATGAGCAGTTCTTC | CASSLAGGMYNEQFF
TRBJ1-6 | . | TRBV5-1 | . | TGCGCCAGCAGCTTGGGACAGTGGAATTCACCCCTCCACTTT | CASSLGQWNSPLHF
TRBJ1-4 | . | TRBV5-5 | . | TGTGCCAGCAGCTTGGGGACAGTTATTAATGAAAAACTGTTTTTT | CASSLGTVINEKLFF
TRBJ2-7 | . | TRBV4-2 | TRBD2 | TGTGCCAGCAGCCGAGGGACTAGCGGGGGCGGATACGAGCAGTACTTC | CASSRGTSGGGYEQYF
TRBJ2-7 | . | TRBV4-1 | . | TGCGCCAGCAGCCAAGGGGCGAGGGGGGGCCTCCACGAGCAGTACTTC | CASSQGARGGLHEQYF
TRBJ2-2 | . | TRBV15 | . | TGTGCCACCAGCAGAGATTACAGGGTGGACGGGGAGCTGTTTTTT | CATSRDYRVDGELFF
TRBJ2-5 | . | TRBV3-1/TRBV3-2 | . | TGTGCCAGCAGCACTAGGAGACAGGCCCAGGAGACCCAGTACTTC | CASSTRRQAQETQYF
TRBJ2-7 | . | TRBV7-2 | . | TGTGCCAGCAGCCCTAGTAGCTGGCAATGGGGGGACGAGCAGTACTTC | CASSPSSWQWGDEQYF
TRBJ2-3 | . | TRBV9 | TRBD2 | TGTGCCAGCAGCGCGAGTCCCGGGGCGGGAGGGGGCCCAGATACGCAGTATTTT | CASSASPGAGGGPDTQYF
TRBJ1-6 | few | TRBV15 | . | TGTGCCACGGGGGCATATGATTCACCCCTCCACTTT | CATGAYDSPLHF
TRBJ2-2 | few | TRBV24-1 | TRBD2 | TGTGCCACCGGACCGTTAAGGGCGGGAGGCACCGGGGAGCTGTTTTTT | CATGPLRAGGTGELFF
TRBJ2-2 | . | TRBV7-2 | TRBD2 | TGTGCCAGCAGCTCCATAGCGGGAGGGCCGGACACCGGGGAGCTGTTTTTT | CASSSIAGGPDTGELFF
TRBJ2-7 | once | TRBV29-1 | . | TGCAGCGTTAGGGATATAGGGGGTTCAAACTCCTACGAGCAGTACTTC | CSVRDIGGSNSYEQYF
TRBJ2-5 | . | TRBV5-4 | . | TGTGCCACCCCACGACGGGGAGGGGGAGAGACCCAGTACTTC | CATPRRGGGETQYF
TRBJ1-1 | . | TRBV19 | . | TGTGCCAGTAGTATAGGTAAGGGACTAGAAGCTTTCTTT | CASSIGKGLEAFF